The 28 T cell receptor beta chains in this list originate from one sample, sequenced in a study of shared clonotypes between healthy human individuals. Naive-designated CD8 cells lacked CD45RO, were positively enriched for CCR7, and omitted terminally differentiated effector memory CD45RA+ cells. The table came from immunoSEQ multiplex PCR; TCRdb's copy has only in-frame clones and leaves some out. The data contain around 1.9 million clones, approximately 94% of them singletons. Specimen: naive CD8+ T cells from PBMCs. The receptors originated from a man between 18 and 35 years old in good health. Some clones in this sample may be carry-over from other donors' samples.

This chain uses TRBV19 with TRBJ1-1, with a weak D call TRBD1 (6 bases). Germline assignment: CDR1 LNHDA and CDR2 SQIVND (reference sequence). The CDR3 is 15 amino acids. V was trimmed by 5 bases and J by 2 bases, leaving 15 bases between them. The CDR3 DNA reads TGTGCCAGTAGTGCCTTTCGGACAGACAACACTGAAGCTTTCTTT. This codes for CASSAFRTDNTEAFF.

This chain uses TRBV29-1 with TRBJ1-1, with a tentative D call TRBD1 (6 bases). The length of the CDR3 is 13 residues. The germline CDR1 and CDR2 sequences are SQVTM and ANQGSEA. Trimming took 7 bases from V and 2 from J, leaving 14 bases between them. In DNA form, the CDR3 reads TGCAGCGACGGGGGGGCTTTTAACACTGAAGCTTTCTTT. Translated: CSDGGAFNTEAFF. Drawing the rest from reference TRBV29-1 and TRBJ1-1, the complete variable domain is SAVISQKPSRDICQRGTSLTIQCQVDSQVTMMFWYRQQPGQSLTLIATANQGSEATYESGFVIDKFPISRPNLTFSTLTVSNMSPEDSSIYLCSDGGAFNTEAFFGQGTRLTVV.

In DNA form, the CDR3 reads TGTGCCACCTCTGAGGACAACTACAATGAGCAGTTCTTC. Its protein is CATSEDNYNEQFF. The chain combines TRBV7-8 with TRBJ2-1, with D perhaps matching TRBD1 (5 bases). Germline values: CDR1 SGHVS, CDR2 FQNEAQ. This CDR3 is built from 13 residues. Between the trimmed V and J ends, which lost 10 bases and 3 bases, there was a span of 13 bases.

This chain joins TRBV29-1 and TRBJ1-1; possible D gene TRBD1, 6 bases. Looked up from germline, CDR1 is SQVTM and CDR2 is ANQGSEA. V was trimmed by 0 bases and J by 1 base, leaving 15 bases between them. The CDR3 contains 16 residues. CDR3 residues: CSVEERAGEWNTEAFF. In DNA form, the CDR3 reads TGCAGCGTTGAAGAAAGGGCAGGGGAGTGGAACACTGAAGCTTTCTTT.

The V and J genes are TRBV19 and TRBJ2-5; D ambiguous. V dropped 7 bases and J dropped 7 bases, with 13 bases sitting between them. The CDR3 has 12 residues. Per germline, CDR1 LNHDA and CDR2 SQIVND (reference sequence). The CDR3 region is CASKGPDGTQYF. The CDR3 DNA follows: TGTGCCAGTAAGGGCCCGGATGGGACCCAGTACTTC.

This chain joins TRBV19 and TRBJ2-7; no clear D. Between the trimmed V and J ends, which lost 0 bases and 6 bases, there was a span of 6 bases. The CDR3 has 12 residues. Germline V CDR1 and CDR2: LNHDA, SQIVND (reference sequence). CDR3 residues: CASSIDVGEQYF. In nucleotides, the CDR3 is TGTGCCAGTAGTATAGATGTTGGCGAGCAGTACTTC.

CDR3 nucleotide sequence: TGCGCCAGCAGCCAGGAATCAAATGAGCAGTTCTTC. Translating it yields CASSQESNEQFF. The V and J genes are TRBV5-1 and TRBJ2-1; D is unclear. Trimming removed 4 bases from V and 7 bases from J, with 9 bases in between. There are 12 residues in the CDR3. The V gene's germline CDR1 is SGHRS and CDR2 YFSETQ. Together with reference TRBV5-1 and TRBJ2-1, the CDR3 gives the full variable domain: KAGVTQTPRYLIKTRGQQVTLSCSPISGHRSVSWYQQTPGQGLQFLFEYFSETQRNKGNFPGRFSGRQFSNSRSEMNVSTLELGDSALYLCASSQESNEQFFGPGTRLTVL.

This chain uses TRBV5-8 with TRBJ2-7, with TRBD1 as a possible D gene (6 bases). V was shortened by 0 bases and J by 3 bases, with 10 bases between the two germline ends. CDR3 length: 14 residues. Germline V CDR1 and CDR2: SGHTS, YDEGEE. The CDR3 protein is CASSLAQGYYEQYF. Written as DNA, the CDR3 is TGTGCCAGCAGCTTGGCACAGGGCTACTACGAGCAGTACTTC.

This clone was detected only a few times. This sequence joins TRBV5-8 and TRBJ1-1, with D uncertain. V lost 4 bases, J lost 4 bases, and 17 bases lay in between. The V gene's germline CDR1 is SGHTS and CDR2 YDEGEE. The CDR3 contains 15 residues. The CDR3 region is CASSPWTVSSTEAFF. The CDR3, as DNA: TGTGCCAGCAGCCCCTGGACGGTTTCGAGCACTGAAGCTTTCTTT.

The CDR3 spells CASSQDLAGVGELFF. In nucleotides, the CDR3 is TGTGCCAGCAGCCAAGATCTAGCGGGAGTCGGGGAGCTGTTTTTT. The V and J genes are TRBV4-2 and TRBJ2-2, with 10 nucleotides matching TRBD2. The CDR3 spans 15 residues. CDR1 LGHNA and CDR2 YNFKEQ come from the germline V gene. Unmatched junction bases numbered 2, after V lost 0 bases and J lost 7 bases.

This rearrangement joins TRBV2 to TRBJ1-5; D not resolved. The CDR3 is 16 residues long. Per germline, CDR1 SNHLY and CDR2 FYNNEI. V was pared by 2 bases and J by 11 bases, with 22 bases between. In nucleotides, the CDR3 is TGTGCCAGCAGTGAAAAAACGGGTGTCCGAGCGCCGACCCAGCATTTT. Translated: CASSEKTGVRAPTQHF. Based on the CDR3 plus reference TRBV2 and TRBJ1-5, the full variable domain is EPEVTQTPSHQVTQMGQEVILRCVPISNHLYFYWYRQILGQKVEFLVSFYNNEISEKSEIFDDQFSVERPDGSNFTLKIRSTKLEDSAMYFCASSEKTGVRAPTQHFGDGTRLSIL.

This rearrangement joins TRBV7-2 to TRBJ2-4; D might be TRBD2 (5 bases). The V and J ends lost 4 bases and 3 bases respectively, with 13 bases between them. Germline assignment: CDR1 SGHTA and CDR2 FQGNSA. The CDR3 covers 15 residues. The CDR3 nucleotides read TGTGCCAGCAGCTCCCCGAGGGCAGGCAAAAACATTCAGTACTTC. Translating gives CASSSPRAGKNIQYF.

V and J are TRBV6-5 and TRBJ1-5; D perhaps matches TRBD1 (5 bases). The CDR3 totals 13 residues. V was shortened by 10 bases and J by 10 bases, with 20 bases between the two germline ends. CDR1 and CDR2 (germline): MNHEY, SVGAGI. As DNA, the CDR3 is TGTGCCACAACCCGGGGGGGAATTGTACCCCAGCATTTT. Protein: CATTRGGIVPQHF.

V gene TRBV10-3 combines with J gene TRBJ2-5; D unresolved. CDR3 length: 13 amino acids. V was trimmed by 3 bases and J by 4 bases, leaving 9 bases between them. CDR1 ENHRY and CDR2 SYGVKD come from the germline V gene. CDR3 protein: CAISDLVPETQYF. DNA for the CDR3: TGTGCCATCAGTGATCTAGTCCCAGAGACCCAGTACTTC.

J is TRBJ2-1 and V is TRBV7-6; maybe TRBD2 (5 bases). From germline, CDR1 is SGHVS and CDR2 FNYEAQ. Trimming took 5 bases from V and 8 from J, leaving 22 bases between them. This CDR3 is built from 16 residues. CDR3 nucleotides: TGTGCCAGCAGCCAAGCTGTGGCATCTGCGGGCTATGAGCAGTTCTTC. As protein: CASSQAVASAGYEQFF.

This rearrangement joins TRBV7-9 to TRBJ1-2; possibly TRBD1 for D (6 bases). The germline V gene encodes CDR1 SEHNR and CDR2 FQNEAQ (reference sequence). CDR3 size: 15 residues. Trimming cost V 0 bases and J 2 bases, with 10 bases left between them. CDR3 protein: CASSLATGANYGYTF. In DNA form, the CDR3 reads TGTGCCAGCAGCTTAGCGACAGGAGCGAACTATGGCTACACCTTC.

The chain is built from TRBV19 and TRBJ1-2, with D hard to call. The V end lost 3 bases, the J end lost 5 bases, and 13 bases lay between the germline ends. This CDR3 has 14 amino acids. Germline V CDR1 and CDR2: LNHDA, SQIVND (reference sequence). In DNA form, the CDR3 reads TGTGCCAGTAGTATCCGGGAACTTCCTTATGGCTACACCTTC. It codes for CASSIRELPYGYTF.

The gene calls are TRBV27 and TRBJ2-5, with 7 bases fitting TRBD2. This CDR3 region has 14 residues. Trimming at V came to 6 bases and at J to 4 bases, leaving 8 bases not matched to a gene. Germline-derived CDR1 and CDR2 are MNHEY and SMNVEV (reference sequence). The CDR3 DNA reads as TGTGCCAGCAGCCCTTCTTGGGGGGGAGAGACCCAGTACTTC. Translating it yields CASSPSWGGETQYF.

The CDR3 protein is CATSRRTAQLYEQYF. CDR3 coding DNA: TGTGCCACCAGCAGACGGACTGCTCAACTCTACGAGCAGTACTTC. The V and J genes are TRBV15 and TRBJ2-7; a weak D match, TRBD2 (5 bases). Deletions cut 2 bases from V and 3 bases from J, with 14 bases between. This CDR3 is built from 15 residues. The V gene's germline CDR1 is LNHNV and CDR2 YYDKDF (reference sequence). The whole variable domain, remainder taken from reference TRBV15 and TRBJ2-7, is DAMVIQNPRYQVTQFGKPVTLSCSQTLNHNVMYWYQQKSSQAPKLLFHYYDKDFNNEADTPDNFQSRRPNTSFCFLDIRSPGLGDTAMYLCATSRRTAQLYEQYFGPGTRLTVT.

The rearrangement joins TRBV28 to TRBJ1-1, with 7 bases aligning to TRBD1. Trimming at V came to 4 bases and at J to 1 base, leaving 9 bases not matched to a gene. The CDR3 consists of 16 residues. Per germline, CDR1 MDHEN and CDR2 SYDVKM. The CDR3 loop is CASSSPSQGSNTEAFF. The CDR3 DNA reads TGTGCCAGCAGTTCCCCCTCACAGGGGTCGAACACTGAAGCTTTCTTT.

The CDR3 protein is CASSAEGPSYEQYF. The CDR3 nucleotides read TGTGCCAGCAGCGCAGAGGGCCCATCCTACGAGCAGTACTTC. The rearrangement links TRBV7-9 to TRBJ2-7, with a possible D match to TRBD2 (5 bases). The length of the CDR3 is 14 residues. Germline V gene sequence: CDR1 SEHNR, CDR2 FQNEAQ (reference sequence). V was pared by 5 bases and J by 1 base, with 12 bases between.

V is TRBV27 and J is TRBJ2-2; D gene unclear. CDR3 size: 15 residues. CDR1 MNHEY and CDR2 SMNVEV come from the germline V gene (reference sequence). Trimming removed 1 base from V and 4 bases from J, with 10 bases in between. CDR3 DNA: TGTGCCAGCAGTTTATTAAACAGAACCACCGGGGAGCTGTTTTTT. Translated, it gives CASSLLNRTTGELFF.

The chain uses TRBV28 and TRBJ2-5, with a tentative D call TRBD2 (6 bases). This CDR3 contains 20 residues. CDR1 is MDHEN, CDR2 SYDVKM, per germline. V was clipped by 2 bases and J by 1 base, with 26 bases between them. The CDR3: CASSLKFDGRDSRIQETQYF. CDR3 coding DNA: TGTGCCAGCAGTTTAAAGTTCGACGGGCGGGACTCGCGAATCCAAGAGACCCAGTACTTC.

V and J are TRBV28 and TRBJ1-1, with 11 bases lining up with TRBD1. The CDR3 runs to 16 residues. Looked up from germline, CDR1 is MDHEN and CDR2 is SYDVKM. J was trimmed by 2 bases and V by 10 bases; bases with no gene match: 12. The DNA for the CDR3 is TGTGCCACCTCCCGCTGGACAGGGGGCGAAAACACTGAAGCTTTCTTT. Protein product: CATSRWTGGENTEAFF.

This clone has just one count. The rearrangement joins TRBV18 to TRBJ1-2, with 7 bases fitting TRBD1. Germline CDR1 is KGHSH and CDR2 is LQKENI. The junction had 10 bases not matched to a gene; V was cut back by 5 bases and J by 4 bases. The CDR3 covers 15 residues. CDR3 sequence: CASSDFRGGSYGYTF. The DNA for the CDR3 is TGTGCCAGCTCAGACTTCAGGGGGGGATCCTATGGCTACACCTTC.

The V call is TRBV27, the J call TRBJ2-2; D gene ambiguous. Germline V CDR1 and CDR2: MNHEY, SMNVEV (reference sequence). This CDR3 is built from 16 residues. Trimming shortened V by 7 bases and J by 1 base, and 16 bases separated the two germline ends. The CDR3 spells CASNSPLARNTGELFF. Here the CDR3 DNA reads TGTGCCAGCAACTCTCCCCTGGCGAGGAACACCGGGGAGCTGTTTTTT.

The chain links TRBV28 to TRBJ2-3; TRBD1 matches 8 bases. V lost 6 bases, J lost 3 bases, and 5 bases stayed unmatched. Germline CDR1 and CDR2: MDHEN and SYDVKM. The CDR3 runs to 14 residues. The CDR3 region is CASSRGRYTDTQYF. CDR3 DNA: TGTGCCAGCAGCAGGGGGCGATATACAGATACGCAGTATTTT.

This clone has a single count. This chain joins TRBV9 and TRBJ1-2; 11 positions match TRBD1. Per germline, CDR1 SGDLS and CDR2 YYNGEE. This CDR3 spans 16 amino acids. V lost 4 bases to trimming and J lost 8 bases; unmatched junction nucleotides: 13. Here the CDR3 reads CASSPYSGTGGEGYTF. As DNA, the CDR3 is TGTGCCAGCAGCCCCTATTCCGGGACAGGGGGAGAAGGCTACACCTTC. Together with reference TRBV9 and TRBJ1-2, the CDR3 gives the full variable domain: DSGVTQTPKHLITATGQRVTLRCSPRSGDLSVYWYQQSLDQGLQFLIQYYNGEERAKGNILERFSAQQFPDLHSELNLSSLELGDSALYFCASSPYSGTGGEGYTFGSGTRLTVV.